These T cell receptor beta chains were read from a single sample in a study of blood T cell repertoires in COVID-19. Data came from immunoSEQ multiplex PCR; TCRdb stores just in-frame clones and leaves some out. This sample yields roughly 70,000 clones, of which 76% are seen a single time; about 16% belongs to the top ten. Sequenced: peripheral blood. These TCRs come from a man aged 55-75 years with COVID-19, enrolled during active disease. Each CDR3 is given without its conserved first and last residue.

>12|TRBJ2-7|TRBV5-3
ARSLFGQGSEQY
>14|TRBJ2-1|TRBV7-6
ASGPASKWSYNEQF
>10|TRBJ2-2|TRBV6-5
ASSSTAGELF
>13|TRBJ2-2|TRBV5-1
ASSLRQGAAGELF
>14|TRBJ2-6|TRBV7-9
ASSSGVTSGANVLT
>12|TRBJ2-7|TRBV19
ASSIPGQIYEQY
>12|TRBJ1-2|TRBV19
ASSSQGGSYGYT
>11|TRBJ1-5|TRBV9
ASSVSTNQPQH
>13|TRBJ2-7|TRBV4-1
ASSHGQGRLTEQY
>9|TRBJ2-3|TRBV29-1
SVISTDTQY
>11|TRBJ2-3|TRBV27
ASQEGMKDTQY
>12|TRBJ2-4|TRBV18
ASSPAIAKNIQY
>14|TRBJ2-5|TRBV19
ASRAVGLAGAGTQY
>13|TRBJ2-7|TRBV11-2
ASSLSPGDLYEQY
>13|TRBJ2-1|TRBV11-2
ASEDQRGGTREQF
>12|TRBJ2-1|TRBV6-2/TRBV6-3
ASSRQGSYNEQF
>14|TRBJ2-1|TRBV9
ASSSVAGASYNEQF
>13|TRBJ2-2|TRBV5-4
ASSLSQMNTGELF
>13|TRBJ2-7|TRBV4-1
ASSQALAASYEQY